The clone carrying this TCR beta chain is classed as medium-sized. What it binds is not known. The CDR3 is 12 amino acids. V was trimmed by 7 bases and J by 8 bases, leaving 14 bases between them. Looked up from germline, CDR1 is MDHEN and CDR2 is SYDVKM. Profiled with immunoSEQ multiplex PCR; TCRdb holds only in-frame clones, not every one. Here the sample spans 25,000 to 35,000 clones, more than 85% being singletons. This record comes from a study of OX40 agonist ivuxolimab in advanced cancers. Study-level findings and limits: Expanded peripheral T-cell antigen specificity went undetermined. CD8+ T cells averaged more expanded clones than CD4+. Also present in some nonresponders was a low level of normalized T-cell clonal expansion.

The clonotype comes from an adult with an advanced solid tumor such as melanoma, head and neck, liver or kidney cancer. Sequenced here: CD4+ or CD8+ T cells sorted from blood, sampled in a trial of the OX40 agonist ivuxolimab. The gene calls are TRBV28 and TRBJ1-1, with D possibly TRBD1 on 5 matching bases. The CDR3 reads CASTDTAGEAFF. In DNA form, the CDR3 reads TGTGCCAGCACCGACACTGCAGGGGAAGCTTTCTTT.